Below are 9 T cell receptor beta chains sequenced from a single sample in a study of identical twins. Each CDR3 protein gets one entry after TCRdb re-called the 5' RACE reads with MiXCR. The sample holds fewer than 550,000 distinct CDR3 sequences, roughly an eighth seen once. The same data also contributed to another study, on yellow fever vaccine responses in identical twins.

Sequencing was done on a sample of CD4+ T cells sorted from blood. These receptors were taken from a woman between 18 and 29 years old in good health.

V is TRBV7-8 and J is TRBJ2-3; no firm D call. Germline CDR1 SGHVS, CDR2 FQNEAQ. Between the trimmed V and J ends, which lost 2 bases and 0 bases, there was a span of 15 bases. The CDR3 consists of 17 residues. The CDR3 reads CASSLRLGKSSTDTQYF. For the CDR3, the DNA is TGTGCCAGCAGCTTAAGGTTGGGGAAGTCTAGCACAGATACGCAGTATTTT.

This clonotype was counted only a few times. The chain recombines TRBV11-2 with TRBJ2-1; TRBD2 agrees at 11 bases. The junction had 13 bases not matched to a gene; V was cut back by 3 bases and J by 0 bases. Germline V lookup: CDR1 SGHAT, CDR2 FQNNGV. This CDR3 region has 20 residues. The CDR3 sequence is CASSLRSLAGGFSSYNEQFF. CDR3 DNA: TGTGCCAGCAGCTTGAGGAGCCTAGCGGGGGGCTTCTCCTCCTACAATGAGCAGTTCTTC.

The gene calls are TRBV7-2 and TRBJ2-7; the D gene is possibly TRBD1 (6 bases). CDR1 and CDR2 from the germline V gene are SGHTA and FQGNSA. Trimming cost V 4 bases and J 4 bases, with 11 bases left between them. The CDR3 extends over 13 amino acids. CDR3 bases: TGTGCCAGCAGCTCTACAGGGCGGTACGAGCAGTACTTC. It yields the protein CASSSTGRYEQYF.

The table lists this clonotype with a few counts. Here the CDR3 reads CASSYSGLAGLGELFF. The DNA of the CDR3 is TGTGCCAGCAGTTACTCGGGACTAGCGGGCCTCGGGGAGCTGTTTTTT. The chain combines TRBV6-2 or TRBV6-3 with TRBJ2-2, with TRBD2 matching 12 bases. Germline V gene sequence: CDR1 MNHEY, CDR2 SVGEGT. J lost 7 bases, V lost 0 bases, and 3 bases had no gene match. CDR3 length: 16 residues.

J is TRBJ1-4 and V is TRBV5-5; D is ambiguous. Germline lookup yields CDR1 SGHKS and CDR2 YYEKEE (reference sequence). Trimming shortened V by 6 bases and J by 7 bases, and 13 bases separated the two germline ends. This CDR3 has 13 residues. The CDR3: CASKPGGSEKLFF. As DNA, the CDR3 is TGTGCCAGCAAGCCGGGAGGGAGTGAAAAACTGTTTTTT.

In its sample, this clonotype was seen many times. This chain connects TRBV29-1 to TRBJ1-2; D unresolved. CDR3 size: 12 residues. Germline V CDR1 and CDR2: SQVTM, ANQGSEA. Trimming took 3 bases from V and 1 from J, leaving 6 bases between them. In DNA form, the CDR3 reads TGCAGCGTTGAGAGTCATAACTATGGCTACACCTTC. This encodes CSVESHNYGYTF.

This clonotype was found a few times. The DNA for the CDR3 is TGTGCCAGCAGAACTAGCGGGAGCGAGTACGGCGGGGAGCTGTTTTTT. Protein: CASRTSGSEYGGELFF. The genes are TRBV6-2 or TRBV6-3 and TRBJ2-2, with TRBD2 matching over 11 bases. Germline CDR1 reads MNHEY; CDR2 reads SVGEGT. The length of the CDR3 is 16 residues. V lost 6 bases and J lost 7; bases outside the gene matches: 10.

The sample holds a few counts of this clonotype. The chain couples TRBV7-9 to TRBJ1-2; 9 bases line up with TRBD1. Germline V lookup: CDR1 SEHNR, CDR2 FQNEAQ (reference sequence). The CDR3 spans 13 residues. Trimming cost V 6 bases and J 6 bases; bases outside gene matches: 5. In nucleotides, the CDR3 is TGTGCCAGCAGTGGGACAGGGTATAATGGCTACACCTTC. Its translation: CASSGTGYNGYTF.

This clonotype was detected only a few times. V is TRBV11-2 and J is TRBJ1-2; unclear D gene. Germline CDR1 and CDR2: SGHAT and FQNNGV. The CDR3 is made up of 13 amino acids. The V end was cut by 5 bases, the J end by 8 bases, with 15 bases between. CDR3 sequence reads: CASSTVGRRGYTF. The CDR3 DNA is TGTGCCAGCAGCACCGTCGGACGTCGGGGCTACACCTTC.